This TCR beta chain stems from a study of naive and memory T cell subsets (TCRdb year 2017). Regarding the study in general: The figure summarizing these samples reported some ten blood donors, 7 tuberculin skin test biopsies and 3 saline control biopsies. PCR2 was typically run as a SYBR Green qPCR and stopped at a set threshold, although low-input samples could use end-point PCR of around 6 cycles instead.

This clonotype came up many times. This clone's antigen is unknown. It has no much larger one-base neighbor in the sample; base qualities were not kept. Library construction relied on 5' RACE. Four rounds of PCR, run with the SP2 primer together with nested alpha and beta constant region primers, were used to amplify the ligated cDNA. For the blood and skin samples, reverse transcription of TCR RNA was done with SuperScript IV along with alpha and beta constant region primers. T4 RNA ligase 1 was used to ligate an oligonucleotide containing the Illumina SP2 primer and a UMI to the 3' end of the cDNA. The 12-nucleotide UMI consisted of two random hexamers with an eight-base spacer between the hexamers to prevent hairpin formation. From the second PCR onward, the TCR alpha and beta chain libraries were handled separately, and dual indexing was used for multiplexing. After pooling, the indexed libraries were analyzed by capillary electrophoresis and sequenced on either an Illumina MiSeq or NextSeq. PhiX DNA at roughly 5-7.5% was spiked into libraries to increase base diversity and improve cluster recognition. As for the original processing: UMIs were extracted from read 2 by Demultiplexor and combined with the TCR sequence from read 1, and reads were split according to sample indices. Decombinator identified V and J genes and V-J junctions, assigning each TCR a five-part identifier including V and J deletions. Collapsinator used UMIs to correct sequencing errors and PCR amplification heterogeneity, producing a UMI-based abundance for each TCR. CDR3Translator converted identifiers to nucleotide sequence, translated to amino acids, and extracted CDR3 regions using terminal motifs. Error-corrected counts of alpha and beta TCRs from blood and skin were compared after being normalized to the amount of input RNA. The public sequencing data were trimmed at Q25 with fastp and processed into clonotypes with MiXCR by TCRdb, which kept only in-frame beta chains. Entries that share a CDR3 protein sequence are merged under the most common genes and DNA. The V and J calls and clone size are TCRdb's, not the authors'. The sample yields approximately 49,000 distinct CDR3 sequences; roughly 4.7% were counted once. The ten largest clones represent 0.7% to 0.9% of the sample.

General conclusions and limits of the study: The potential sensitivity of the RNA-based method to TCR transcript changes with T cell activation and differentiation was acknowledged.

The study reported a robust and sensitive protocol to amplify, sequence and analyze TCRs, based on 3' ligation of a UMI-containing oligonucleotide to TCR cDNA. For whole blood analysis, approximately 2.4 ml of peripheral blood was collected from healthy adult volunteers into Tempus tubes, and RNA was extracted following the manufacturer's instructions. Total RNA was used without cell sorting and was treated with RQ1 DNase before reverse transcription, with a target input of roughly 1 to 1000 ng. Skin biopsy and whole blood libraries were made to test pipeline robustness in samples where T cells form a minority population. Clipping removes 7 bases from V and 2 bases from J, with 9 as the unmatched junction base count. The CDR3 goes from the cysteine to the phenylalanine over 14 residues. Only CDR3 DNA remains: 42 bases, in frame from the first base. Per the germline V gene (reference sequence), DFQATT is the CDR1 and SNEGSKA is the CDR2.

The chain is encoded by TRBV20-1 joined to TRBJ2-7; 9 junctional bases match TRBD1. The origin of this receptor is a female donor in good health. Here the CDR3 is given as CSVPPGTGPYEQYF. The nucleotide sequence reads TGCAGTGTTCCTCCCGGGACAGGGCCCTACGAGCAGTACTTC.